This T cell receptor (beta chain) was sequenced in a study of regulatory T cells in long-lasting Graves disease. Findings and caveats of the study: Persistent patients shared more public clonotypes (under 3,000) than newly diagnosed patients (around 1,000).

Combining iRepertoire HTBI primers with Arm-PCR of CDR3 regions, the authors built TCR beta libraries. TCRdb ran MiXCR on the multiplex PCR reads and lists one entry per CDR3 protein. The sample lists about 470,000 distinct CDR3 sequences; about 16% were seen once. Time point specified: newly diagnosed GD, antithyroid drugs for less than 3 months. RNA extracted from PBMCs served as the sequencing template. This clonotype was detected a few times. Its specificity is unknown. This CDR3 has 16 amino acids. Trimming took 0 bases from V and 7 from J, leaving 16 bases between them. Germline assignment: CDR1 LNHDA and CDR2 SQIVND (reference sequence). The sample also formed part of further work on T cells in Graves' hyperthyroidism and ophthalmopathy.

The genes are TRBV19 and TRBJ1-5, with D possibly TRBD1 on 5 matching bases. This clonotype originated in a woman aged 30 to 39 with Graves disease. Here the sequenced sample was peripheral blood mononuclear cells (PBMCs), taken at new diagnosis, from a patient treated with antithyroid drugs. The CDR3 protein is CASSIEGTGWWQPQHF. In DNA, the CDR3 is TGTGCCAGTAGTATAGAGGGGACGGGGTGGTGGCAGCCCCAGCATTTT.